This TCR beta chain was captured by sequencing in a study of T cells in Graves' hyperthyroidism and ophthalmopathy. Study-wide results and limits: A model of 13 V-J features distinguished ophthalmopathy from stable hyperthyroidism.

TCR beta CDR3 regions were amplified from RNA transcripts. When the TCR CDR3 underwent first-round RT-PCR, the HTBI primer set was used. MiXCR was run by TCRdb on the multiplex PCR reads, yielding one entry per CDR3 protein. The sample shows about 580,000 distinct CDR3 sequences, approximately 14% of them seen only once. This clonotype was picked up a small number of times. Its target is not known. This clonotype originated in a woman aged 30 to 39 with Graves' hyperthyroidism that later progressed to Graves' ophthalmopathy. Sequenced: blood.

The DNA of the CDR3 is TGTGCCAGCAGCGTAGTTGAGAACCCCACAGATACGCAGTATTTT. Its translation is CASSVVENPTDTQYF. The chain recombines TRBV9 with TRBJ2-3; D not certain. V was trimmed by 0 bases and J by 2 bases, leaving 10 bases between them. The CDR3 loop spans 15 amino acids. Per germline, CDR1 SGDLS and CDR2 YYNGEE.